These 11 T cell receptor beta chains were all obtained from the same sample, sequenced in a study of CD8 T cells in ankylosing spondylitis. One entry per CDR3 protein results from TCRdb running MiXCR on the 5' RACE reads. The table records about 140,000 distinct CDR3 sequences, roughly 7.7% of them present only once. Sequencing was done on a sample of synovial fluid, either unsorted or a sorted T cell fraction (not recorded which). The source of these receptors is a male donor with ankylosing spondylitis.

There are many counts of this clonotype. The V and J genes are TRBV5-1 and TRBJ2-7, with 8 bases that match TRBD1. The CDR3 runs 13 residues. In germline, CDR1 is SGHRS, CDR2 YFSETQ. Germline trimming cut 4 bases from V and 7 bases from J; bases unmatched to any gene: 7. Here the CDR3 reads CASSPGQGMEQYF. In nucleotides, the CDR3 is TGCGCCAGCAGCCCCGGACAGGGAATGGAGCAGTACTTC.

The gene calls are TRBV6-1 and TRBJ1-5, with TRBD1 matching over 7 bases. The V gene end was trimmed by 5 bases and the J gene end by 12 bases; junction bases not matched to a gene: 10. This CDR3 is built from 13 residues. Germline loops: CDR1 MNHNS, CDR2 SASEGT. This CDR3 is CASSPSLGQVQHF. CDR3 in DNA: TGTGCCAGCAGTCCCTCCTTAGGACAGGTCCAGCATTTT.

This clonotype was counted many times. The rearrangement uses TRBV6-1 and TRBJ2-1; 7 bases are a match to TRBD1. This CDR3 has 14 residues. Trimming removed 4 bases from V and 3 bases from J; junction bases left unmatched: 3. Germline V gene lookup returns CDR1 MNHNS and CDR2 SASEGT. CDR3 DNA: TGTGCCAGCAGTGGACAGGGCCTCTACAATGAGCAGTTCTTC. This translates into CASSGQGLYNEQFF.

The genes are TRBV27 and TRBJ2-2; 7 positions match TRBD1. This CDR3 spans 15 amino acids. Germline V lookup: CDR1 MNHEY, CDR2 SMNVEV (reference sequence). V was pared by 6 bases and J by 4 bases, with 8 bases of the junction left unmatched. This CDR3 reads CASRPGTVPTGELFF. CDR3 nucleotide sequence: TGTGCCAGCAGGCCCGGGACAGTCCCCACCGGGGAGCTGTTTTTT.

This chain connects TRBV6-4 to TRBJ2-2, with 10 bases that match TRBD1. Germline CDR1 and CDR2: MRHNA and SNTAGT. J gave up 4 bases and V 11 bases, and 4 bases lay outside the gene matches. The CDR3 consists of 13 residues. The CDR3 loop is CAGGDRGTGELFF. The CDR3 coding sequence is TGTGCCGGGGGGGACAGGGGCACCGGGGAGCTGTTTTTT.

The table lists this clonotype with a few counts. V and J are TRBV7-6 and TRBJ1-6; weak D call: TRBD1 (6 bases). This CDR3 region has 13 residues. Trimming shortened V by 1 base and J by 9 bases, and 7 bases separated the two germline ends. The V gene's germline CDR1 is SGHVS and CDR2 FNYEAQ. The CDR3 region has the DNA TGTGCCAGCAGCTTAGGGACAGCTTCACCCCTCCACTTT. This encodes CASSLGTASPLHF.

This clonotype was counted ten times or more. The V and J genes are TRBV2 and TRBJ1-4, with 8 bases aligning to TRBD1. In germline, CDR1 is SNHLY, CDR2 FYNNEI. Losses at the gene ends were 6 bases for V and 8 bases for J; bases not matched to a gene: 8. The CDR3 consists of 14 residues. For the CDR3, the DNA is TGTGCCAGCAGAGGACAGGGAAATGGGGAAAAACTGTTTTTT. Its protein product is CASRGQGNGEKLFF.

The gene calls are TRBV7-2 and TRBJ2-6, with a weak D call TRBD2 (5 bases). Germline CDR1 SGHTA, CDR2 FQGNSA. Deletions cut 5 bases from V and 2 bases from J, with 16 bases between. The CDR3 contains 17 residues. CDR3 in DNA: TGTGCCAGCAGCCTCCTACCCCGGGGAGCTGGGGCCAACGTCCTGACTTTC. Its translation: CASSLLPRGAGANVLTF. The full variable domain, with the rest looked up from reference TRBV7-2 and TRBJ2-6, is GAGVSQSPSNKVTEKGKDVELRCDPISGHTALYWYRQSLGQGLEFLIYFQGNSAPDKSGLPSDRFSAERTGGSVSTLTIQRTQQEDSAVYLCASSLLPRGAGANVLTFGAGSRLTVL.

This clonotype has at least ten counts. The chain has TRBV28 and TRBJ1-1; D is possibly TRBD1 (5 bases). Germline lookup yields CDR1 MDHEN and CDR2 SYDVKM. V dropped 2 bases and J dropped 5 bases, with 12 bases sitting between them. The CDR3 covers 14 residues. The CDR3 loop reads CASSLGDGGTEAFF. The CDR3 region has the DNA TGTGCCAGCAGTTTAGGGGACGGTGGGACTGAAGCTTTCTTT.

The chain couples TRBV7-2 to TRBJ1-6; maybe TRBD1 (6 bases). CDR3 length equals 16 residues. V dropped 4 bases and J dropped 6 bases, with 16 bases sitting between them. Germline lookup yields CDR1 SGHTA and CDR2 FQGNSA. The chain's CDR3 is CASSSRVGGSNSPLHF. CDR3 nucleotides: TGTGCCAGCAGCTCCAGGGTAGGGGGTTCTAATTCACCCCTCCACTTT.

V gene TRBV28 combines with J gene TRBJ2-5; 12 positions agree with TRBD2. The CDR3 runs 18 residues. The junction had 12 bases not matched to a gene; V was cut back by 4 bases and J by 3 bases. The germline V gene has CDR1 MDHEN and CDR2 SYDVKM. DNA for the CDR3: TGTGCCAGCAGTTCAGCCGGGACTAGCGGGCGGGCGAAAGAGACCCAGTACTTC. Its protein is CASSSAGTSGRAKETQYF.